The 28 T cell receptor beta chains below come from one sample, sequenced in a study of blood T cell repertoires in COVID-19. The data were produced by immunoSEQ multiplex PCR, yet TCRdb's version contains in-frame clones alone and is incomplete. This sample yields 15,000 to 20,000 clones, of which about 86% are seen a single time; roughly 9.7% belongs to the top ten. Sequencing was performed on peripheral blood. These receptors were taken from a human donor in a cohort sampled during active COVID-19.

The rearrangement uses TRBV6-2 or TRBV6-3 and TRBJ1-5, with 9 bases that match TRBD1. CDR1 and CDR2 from the germline V gene are MNHEY and SVGEGT. The CDR3 runs to 20 residues. The J segment lost 1 base and the V segment lost 0 bases, leaving 13 bases of the junction unmatched. This chain's CDR3 is CASSYSMVPGQGGSNQPQHF. The CDR3, as DNA: TGTGCCAGCAGTTACTCGATGGTGCCGGGACAGGGTGGGAGCAATCAGCCCCAGCATTTT.

This clone was seen just once. The gene calls are TRBV5-1 and TRBJ2-2; D unresolved. CDR3 length equals 15 residues. Germline V gene sequence: CDR1 SGHRS, CDR2 YFSETQ. The V end was cut by 0 bases, the J end by 2 bases, with 8 bases between. The CDR3 DNA follows: TGCGCCAGCAGCTTGGCGAGGCCCAACACCGGGGAGCTGTTTTTT. This encodes CASSLARPNTGELFF.

J is TRBJ2-2 and V is TRBV3-1 (or the pseudogene TRBV3-2); weak D call: TRBD1 (6 bases). This CDR3 is 16 amino acids long. CDR1 LGHDT and CDR2 YNNKEL come from the germline V gene (reference sequence). Between the trimmed V and J ends, which lost 1 base and 5 bases, there was a span of 14 bases. The CDR3 sequence is CASSQVLGAITGELFF. CDR3 in DNA: TGTGCCAGCAGCCAAGTTCTGGGGGCTATAACCGGGGAGCTGTTTTTT.

The chain combines TRBV18 with TRBJ1-4; D is unclear. CDR3 size: 14 residues. CDR1 is KGHSH and CDR2 is LQKENI in the germline V gene. Between the trimmed V and J ends, which lost 3 bases and 4 bases, there was a span of 9 bases. Here the CDR3 DNA reads TGTGCCAGCTCACCTGGTCAGGTTAATGAAAAACTGTTTTTT. Translation: CASSPGQVNEKLFF.

The chain joins TRBV11-2 to TRBJ2-3, with 7 bases fitting TRBD2. The CDR3 length is 16 residues. Germline V CDR1 and CDR2: SGHAT, FQNNGV. With V trimmed by 3 bases and J by 4 bases, 10 bases remained unmatched. The CDR3 sequence: CASSFGYGEGPDTQYF. CDR3 in DNA: TGTGCCAGCAGCTTTGGATACGGGGAGGGCCCAGATACGCAGTATTTT.

The gene calls are TRBV3-1 (or the pseudogene TRBV3-2) and TRBJ1-2, with D possibly TRBD1 on 5 matching bases. This CDR3 has 15 amino acids. The V gene lost 2 bases and the J gene lost 0 bases, with 10 bases spanning the gap. CDR1 is LGHDT and CDR2 is YNNKEL in the germline V gene (reference sequence). DNA for the CDR3: TGTGCCAGCAGCCAAAGACAGCCGTCTAACTATGGCTACACCTTC. This translates into CASSQRQPSNYGYTF.

The chain joins TRBV16 to TRBJ2-4, with 9 bases matching TRBD1. This CDR3 comprises 19 residues. V was pared by 2 bases and J by 0 bases, with 11 bases of the junction left unmatched. Germline V gene data show CDR1 as KGHSY and CDR2 as FQNENV. CDR3: CASSQGTGLGVRAKNIQYF. DNA for the CDR3: TGTGCCAGCAGCCAAGGGACAGGGCTAGGGGTGAGAGCCAAAAACATTCAGTACTTC.

The rearrangement uses TRBV5-1 and TRBJ2-5; 14 bases agree with TRBD2. The J segment lost 4 bases and the V segment lost 3 bases, leaving 2 bases of the junction unmatched. The CDR3 is 15 residues long. The germline gives CDR1 SGHRS, CDR2 YFSETQ. The CDR3 region has the DNA TGCGCCAGCAGCTCAGGGACTAGCGGGAGAGAGACCCAGTACTTC. Its protein product is CASSSGTSGRETQYF.

The chain recombines TRBV6-5 with TRBJ2-7; maybe TRBD2 (7 bases). V was clipped by 2 bases and J by 3 bases, with 11 bases between them. Germline V CDR1 and CDR2: MNHEY, SVGAGI. This CDR3 has 14 residues. The CDR3: CASSYGLGGYEQYF. The DNA of the CDR3 is TGTGCCAGCAGTTACGGACTAGGGGGCTACGAGCAGTACTTC.

The chain employs TRBV7-3 and TRBJ2-5, with a tentative D call TRBD1 (6 bases). The CDR3 is made up of 13 amino acids. Deletions cut 5 bases from V and 3 bases from J, with 10 bases between. Looked up from germline, CDR1 is SGHTA and CDR2 is FQGTGA. The CDR3: CASSVDREETQYF. CDR3 DNA: TGTGCCAGCAGCGTGGACAGAGAAGAGACCCAGTACTTC.

The rearrangement uses TRBV15 and TRBJ2-5; 9 bases map to TRBD1. CDR3 length: 15 amino acids. CDR1 is LNHNV and CDR2 is YYDKDF in the germline V gene (reference sequence). Losses at the gene ends were 8 bases for V and 0 bases for J; bases not matched to a gene: 7. The CDR3, as DNA: TGTGCCACCCGAACAGGGGGCCTTTACCAAGAGACCCAGTACTTC. It codes for CATRTGGLYQETQYF.

The gene calls are TRBV9 and TRBJ1-4, with 9 bases matching TRBD1. J gave up 10 bases and V 0 bases, and 7 bases lay outside the gene matches. There are 15 residues in the CDR3. CDR1 is SGDLS and CDR2 is YYNGEE in the germline V gene. CDR3 in DNA: TGTGCCAGCAGCGTAGAGGGACAGGGACCAGGAAAACTGTTTTTT. Its protein is CASSVEGQGPGKLFF.

This chain uses TRBV9 with TRBJ2-1; 8 bases line up with TRBD1. Germline V CDR1 and CDR2: SGDLS, YYNGEE. Trimming at V came to 1 base and at J to 6 bases, leaving 3 bases not matched to a gene. This CDR3 is built from 14 residues. The CDR3 nucleotides are TGTGCCAGCAGCGTACAGGGGGCAGGCAATGAGCAGTTCTTC. This translates into CASSVQGAGNEQFF. Based on the CDR3 plus reference TRBV9 and TRBJ2-1, the full variable domain is DSGVTQTPKHLITATGQRVTLRCSPRSGDLSVYWYQQSLDQGLQFLIQYYNGEERAKGNILERFSAQQFPDLHSELNLSSLELGDSALYFCASSVQGAGNEQFFGPGTRLTVL.

This rearrangement joins TRBV25-1 to TRBJ1-3; D uncertain. The length of the CDR3 is 13 residues. From germline, CDR1 is MGHDK and CDR2 SYGVNS. The V and J ends lost 5 bases and 4 bases respectively, with 9 bases between them. For the CDR3, the DNA is TGTGCCAGCAGTCAAGGGAGGGGAAACACCATATATTTT. As protein: CASSQGRGNTIYF.

The rearrangement uses TRBV29-1 and TRBJ1-2, with 9 bases aligning to TRBD1. With V trimmed by 6 bases and J by 7 bases, 9 bases remained unmatched. There are 13 residues in the CDR3. The V gene's germline CDR1 is SQVTM and CDR2 ANQGSEA. CDR3 bases: TGCAGCGTCGGGATGCCGACAGGGGGTGGCTACACCTTC. Amino acids: CSVGMPTGGGYTF.

The sample holds one count of this clone. V and J are TRBV19 and TRBJ1-1; TRBD1 agrees at 7 bases. The CDR3 loop spans 16 amino acids. Germline V CDR1 and CDR2: LNHDA, SQIVND (reference sequence). Unmatched junction bases numbered 15, after V lost 5 bases and J lost 6 bases. The CDR3 sequence is CASSPTTGRRGSEAFF. The CDR3 DNA is TGTGCCAGTAGTCCCACGACAGGGCGACGGGGATCTGAAGCTTTCTTT.

The rearrangement uses TRBV28 and TRBJ2-5; 12 bases align to TRBD2. V lost 3 bases and J lost 3; bases outside the gene matches: 14. Germline values: CDR1 MDHEN, CDR2 SYDVKM. The CDR3 spans 19 residues. CDR3 sequence: CASSLLRGLASGREETQYF. DNA of the CDR3: TGTGCCAGCAGTTTGTTAAGAGGTCTGGCTAGCGGGAGGGAAGAGACCCAGTACTTC.

Of note for this clone: At one end the junction does not follow the germline gene, possibly because of a read error. V gene TRBV19 combines with J gene TRBJ2-7, with D unclear. The CDR3 length is 11 residues. Germline CDR1 and CDR2: LNHDA and SQIVND (reference sequence). The CDR3, as DNA: TGTGCCAGTAGTATTGCAACGAGACATCTTTTC. Its protein product is CASSIATRHLF.

This CDR3 is CASSQDRGRGADTQYF. As DNA, the CDR3 is TGCGCCAGCAGCCAAGATCGCGGGAGGGGTGCAGATACGCAGTATTTT. This chain links TRBV4-3 with TRBJ2-3; 9 bases line up with TRBD2. The germline V gene encodes CDR1 LGHNA and CDR2 YSLEER. The CDR3 spans 16 residues. V lost 0 bases, J lost 4 bases, and 5 bases stayed unmatched.

This clone is a singleton in its sample. The V gene is TRBV7-8, the J gene TRBJ2-3; tentative D call: TRBD1 (5 bases). The V gene lost 5 bases and the J gene lost 4 bases, with 16 bases spanning the gap. The CDR3 length is 15 residues. Germline V lookup: CDR1 SGHVS, CDR2 FQNEAQ. CDR3 sequence reads: CASSPTEMSPDTQYF. CDR3 nucleotides: TGTGCCAGCAGCCCGACAGAGATGAGCCCAGATACGCAGTATTTT.

This CDR3 is CASSQEPGLADYEQYF. The CDR3, as DNA: TGTGCCAGCAGCCAAGAACCGGGACTAGCGGACTACGAGCAGTACTTC. The V call is TRBV13, the J call TRBJ2-7, with 11 bases fitting TRBD2. With 5 bases clipped from V and 3 bases from J, the junction kept 9 bases outside the gene matches. In germline, CDR1 is PRHDT, CDR2 FYEKMQ (reference sequence). The length of the CDR3 is 16 residues.

The V gene is TRBV7-8, the J gene TRBJ2-1; 13 bases are a match to TRBD2. The CDR3 sequence is 18 residues long. Trimming removed 5 bases from V and 0 bases from J; junction bases left unmatched: 7. Germline V gene sequence: CDR1 SGHVS, CDR2 FQNEAQ. As DNA, the CDR3 is TGTGCCAGCAGCAAAGGACTAGCGGGAGAGAGCTCCTACAATGAGCAGTTCTTC. This sequence encodes CASSKGLAGESSYNEQFF.

This sequence joins TRBV11-3 and TRBJ1-4; D perhaps matches TRBD1 (6 bases). V lost 5 bases, J lost 0 bases, and 16 bases lay in between. The germline CDR1 and CDR2 sequences are SGHNT and YENEEA. The CDR3 consists of 17 residues. The CDR3 DNA follows: TGTGCCAGCAGCCCCGGACAGCTGGTCACAACTAATGAAAAACTGTTTTTT. It codes for CASSPGQLVTTNEKLFF.

The J gene is TRBJ2-1, the V gene TRBV19; TRBD1 aligns across 7 bases. Germline values: CDR1 LNHDA, CDR2 SQIVND (reference sequence). Trimming removed 6 bases from V and 0 bases from J; junction bases left unmatched: 5. The CDR3 totals 15 residues. This chain's CDR3 is CASSLTGFSYNEQFF. In nucleotides, the CDR3 is TGTGCCAGTAGCTTGACAGGGTTCTCCTACAATGAGCAGTTCTTC.

The V gene is TRBV23-1, the J gene TRBJ1-4; 7 nucleotides line up with TRBD1. TRBV23-1 is recorded as an ORF, its role being uncertain. The CDR3 totals 16 residues. V was pared by 0 bases and J by 5 bases, with 6 bases of the junction left unmatched. The CDR3 nucleotides read TGCGCCAGCAGTCAATCGGGGACAGCGAGGAATGAAAAACTGTTTTTT. This encodes CASSQSGTARNEKLFF.

In its sample, this clone was seen once. The gene calls are TRBV7-6 and TRBJ2-5, with 10 bases lining up with TRBD1. The CDR3 totals 16 residues. The trim removed 5 bases at V and 5 bases at J, leaving 11 bases unmatched. The germline CDR1 and CDR2 sequences are SGHVS and FNYEAQ. Written as DNA, the CDR3 is TGTGCCAGCAGCCCCATCGGGACAGGGGAAATCGAGACCCAGTACTTC. This translates into CASSPIGTGEIETQYF. The whole variable domain, filled in from reference TRBV7-6 and TRBJ2-5, reads GAGVSQSPRYKVTKRGQDVALRCDPISGHVSLYWYRQALGQGPEFLTYFNYEAQQDKSGLPNDRFSAERPEGSISTLTIQRTEQRDSAMYRCASSPIGTGEIETQYFGPGTRLLVL.

This clone showed up just once. The chain links TRBV19 to TRBJ1-2, with unresolved D. V was shortened by 3 bases and J by 3 bases, with 11 bases between the two germline ends. CDR1 LNHDA and CDR2 SQIVND come from the germline V gene (reference sequence). The CDR3 extends over 14 amino acids. Here the CDR3 reads CASSMGLGDYGYTF. The CDR3 bases are TGTGCCAGTAGTATGGGTCTCGGGGACTATGGCTACACCTTC.

In this sample, this clone turned up once. The J gene is TRBJ2-7, the V gene TRBV7-2; possibly TRBD2 for D (6 bases). This CDR3 is 15 amino acids long. Germline CDR1 SGHTA, CDR2 FQGNSA. With 5 bases removed from V and 0 bases from J, the gap between germline ends came to 14 bases. The CDR3, as DNA: TGTGCCAGCAGCCCGACTAGAGGTGGCTCCTACGAGCAGTACTTC. Translation: CASSPTRGGSYEQYF.